This TCR beta chain was obtained from a study of blood T cell repertoires in COVID-19. Turning to the study itself: Researchers got acute and convalescent COVID-19 samples from the United States, Italy and Spain.

This clone was recorded a few times. Germline V gives CDR1 MNHEY, CDR2 SVGAGI. CDR3 size: 13 residues. Trimming stripped 8 bases from V and 3 bases from J, with 13 bases between. In terms of age and location, participants ranged from about 18 to 95 years and lived in approximately 24 US areas. The authors' processing: Amplification with reference gene primers provided the estimates of nucleated cell counts. TCRdb keeps only in-frame clones here, not all; method: immunoSEQ multiplex PCR. V and J calls and clone size are as listed in that table; D and trimming were resolved from the DNA. This sample yields some 430,000 clones, of which roughly 88% are seen a single time; around 0.6% belongs to the top ten.

The chain uses TRBV6-5 and TRBJ1-2; TRBD1 is a possible D gene (5 bases). This receptor was taken from a man aged 18 to 29 who had recovered from COVID-19. Sequencing input: PBMCs or T cells enriched from blood (not recorded which). DNA of the CDR3: TGTGCCAGCCTTCTGGGGCCCTACTATGGCTACACCTTC. This sequence encodes CASLLGPYYGYTF.